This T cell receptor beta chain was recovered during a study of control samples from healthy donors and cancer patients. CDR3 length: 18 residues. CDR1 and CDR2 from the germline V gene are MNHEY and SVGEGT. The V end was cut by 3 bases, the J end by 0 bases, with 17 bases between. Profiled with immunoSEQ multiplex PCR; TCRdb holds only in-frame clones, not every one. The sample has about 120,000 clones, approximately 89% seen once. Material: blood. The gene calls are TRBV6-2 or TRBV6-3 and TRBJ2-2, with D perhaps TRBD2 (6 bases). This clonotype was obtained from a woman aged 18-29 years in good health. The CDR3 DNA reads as TGTGCCAGCAGTTATTCGGTAGCGGCAGCGACGAACACCGGGGAGCTGTTTTTT. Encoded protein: CASSYSVAAATNTGELFF.